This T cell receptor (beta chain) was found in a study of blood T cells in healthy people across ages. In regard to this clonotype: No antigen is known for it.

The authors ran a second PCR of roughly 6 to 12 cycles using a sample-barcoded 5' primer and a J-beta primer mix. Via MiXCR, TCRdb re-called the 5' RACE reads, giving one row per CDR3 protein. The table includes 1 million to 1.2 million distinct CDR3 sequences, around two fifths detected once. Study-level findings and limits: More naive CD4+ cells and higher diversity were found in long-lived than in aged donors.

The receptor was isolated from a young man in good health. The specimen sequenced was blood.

The CDR3 sequence is CASRTIKGFRTEAFF. The CDR3 DNA is TGTGCCAGCAGGACCATTAAGGGGTTTCGAACTGAAGCTTTCTTT. The genes are TRBV11-2 and TRBJ1-1; tentatively, D is TRBD1 (5 bases). The CDR3 has 15 amino acids. Germline lookup yields CDR1 SGHAT and CDR2 FQNNGV. The V and J ends lost 6 bases and 5 bases respectively, with 19 bases between them.